This T cell receptor beta chain was obtained from a study of blood T cells in healthy people across ages. Study conclusions and caveats: There were more naive CD4+ cells and higher diversity in long-lived donors than in aged donors. Per million T cells, the diversity of TCR beta decreased roughly linearly as age advanced. The percentage of naive T cells correlated strongly with TCR beta diversity.

For the second PCR, which ran for roughly 7 to 11 cycles, a sample-barcoded 5' primer and a J-beta primer mix were used. Each single sample gave us at least 2.5 million CDR3-containing paired-end reads. TCRdb used MiXCR to reprocess the 5' RACE reads, holding one entry per CDR3 protein. The data hold over a million distinct CDR3 sequences, with approximately 42% observed a single time. Turning to this clonotype: Its antigen remains unidentified.

V lost 4 bases and J lost 8, with 12 bases in between. Germline V lookup: CDR1 KGHSH, CDR2 LQKENI. The CDR3 has 14 residues. The sequence came from a woman aged 18-35 years in good health. The sample comprised blood. The chain couples TRBV18 to TRBJ1-6; TRBD1 is a possible D gene (5 bases). CDR3 in DNA: TGTGCCAGCTCACAGGGGCGGCGGGATTCACCCCTCCACTTT. Amino acids: CASSQGRRDSPLHF.